One sample yielded the 22 T cell receptor beta chains listed below, sequenced in a study of shared clonotypes between healthy human individuals. Repertoires were generated with immunoSEQ multiplex PCR, while TCRdb's copy carries only in-frame clones and drops some. The sample holds fewer than 2.5 million clones, 93% seen once. The specimen sequenced was naive CD4+ T cells from PBMCs. Subset here: CD45RA+ positively selected. Every receptor here comes from a man aged 18 to 29 in good health. Some clones in this sample may be carry-over from other donors' samples.

The chain's CDR3 is CASSQGDRGYTEAFF. Here the CDR3 DNA reads TGCGCCAGCAGCCAAGGGGACAGGGGGTACACTGAAGCTTTCTTT. This chain connects TRBV4-3 to TRBJ1-1; 11 nucleotides line up with TRBD1. Per germline, CDR1 LGHNA and CDR2 YSLEER. Losses at the gene ends were 1 base for V and 3 bases for J; bases not matched to a gene: 1. The CDR3 is 15 residues long.

The V gene is TRBV10-3, the J gene TRBJ2-3; D gene uncertain. V lost 7 bases, J lost 1 base, and 9 bases lay in between. There are 13 residues in the CDR3. Germline V gene lookup returns CDR1 ENHRY and CDR2 SYGVKD. This CDR3 reads CAIKVGGTDTQYF. The CDR3 DNA reads TGTGCCATCAAAGTAGGAGGCACAGATACGCAGTATTTT.

As for this clone: The sample carries other DNA sequences with the same CDR3. This rearrangement joins TRBV7-2 to TRBJ2-7, with 11 bases that match TRBD2. V trimming: 4 bases; J trimming: 6 bases; junction bases outside the gene matches: 2. This CDR3 is 13 amino acids long. CDR1 is SGHTA and CDR2 is FQGNSA in the germline V gene. The CDR3, as DNA: TGTGCCAGCAGCTCAGGACTAGCGGGCGAGCAGTACTTC. Translation: CASSSGLAGEQYF.

V gene TRBV4-2 combines with J gene TRBJ2-1, with 7 bases identical to TRBD2. CDR1 is LGHNA and CDR2 is YNFKEQ in the germline V gene. The CDR3 is made up of 15 amino acids. J was trimmed by 6 bases and V by 2 bases; bases with no gene match: 7. The CDR3 DNA follows: TGTGCCAGCAGCCAACAGCGGGAAAGGGGCAATGAGCAGTTCTTC. This encodes CASSQQRERGNEQFF.

The chain combines TRBV4-3 with TRBJ2-7; tentatively, D is TRBD2 (6 bases). The CDR3 extends over 15 amino acids. Germline loops: CDR1 LGHNA, CDR2 YSLEER. Trimming removed 3 bases at V and 0 bases at J, with 12 bases between. Here the CDR3 DNA reads TGCGCCAGCAGCCAGGTAGCGGAACTCTCCTACGAGCAGTACTTC. It codes for CASSQVAELSYEQYF.

The chain carries TRBV6-4 and TRBJ2-7; possibly TRBD1 for D (5 bases). This CDR3 contains 15 residues. The germline V gene encodes CDR1 MRHNA and CDR2 SNTAGT. V was pared by 2 bases and J by 5 bases, with 16 bases between. The chain's CDR3 is CASSDETPNRHEQYF. Written as DNA, the CDR3 is TGTGCCAGCAGTGACGAGACACCAAACAGGCACGAGCAGTACTTC.

This chain joins TRBV7-2 and TRBJ1-5, with D unclear. The CDR3 has 13 residues. Per germline, CDR1 SGHTA and CDR2 FQGNSA. V was clipped by 5 bases and J by 4 bases, with 9 bases between them. As DNA, the CDR3 is TGTGCCAGCAGCCCAAGGCGGAATCAGCCCCAGCATTTT. This encodes CASSPRRNQPQHF.

This chain uses TRBV9 with TRBJ2-5; a possible D gene is TRBD2 (5 bases). CDR1 and CDR2 (germline): SGDLS, YYNGEE. Trimming removed 1 base at V and 2 bases at J, with 15 bases between. CDR3 length: 16 amino acids. CDR3 DNA sequence: TGTGCCAGCAGCGTAAGTGAGGGCCCTATTCAAGAGACCCAGTACTTC. Translation: CASSVSEGPIQETQYF.

This rearrangement joins TRBV5-1 to TRBJ2-5; 9 bases match TRBD2. Germline CDR1 and CDR2: SGHRS and YFSETQ. The junction had 8 bases not matched to a gene; V was cut back by 0 bases and J by 5 bases. The CDR3 has 16 residues. The chain's CDR3 is CASSLAGASGTETQYF. CDR3 DNA: TGCGCCAGCAGCTTGGCAGGGGCTAGCGGGACTGAGACCCAGTACTTC.

This chain uses TRBV18 with TRBJ1-1; 7 bases agree with TRBD1. The CDR3 is 14 residues long. Trimming cost V 9 bases and J 0 bases; bases outside gene matches: 7. CDR1 is KGHSH and CDR2 is LQKENI in the germline V gene. The CDR3 region is CASVPGQMNTEAFF. CDR3 nucleotides: TGTGCCAGTGTCCCGGGACAGATGAACACTGAAGCTTTCTTT.

With regard to this clone: Sequence at one end of the junction differs from germline and may be a read error. The chain carries TRBV29-1 and TRBJ2-7, with D uncertain. This CDR3 spans 11 amino acids. CDR1 SQVTM and CDR2 ANQGSEA come from the germline V gene. The CDR3 here is CSVEDADGFDF. CDR3 DNA sequence: TGCAGCGTTGAAGATGCAGACGGGTTCGACTTC.

The V gene is TRBV9, the J gene TRBJ1-2; no clear D. Trimming left V 4 bases short and J 5 bases short, with 9 bases between. Germline assignment: CDR1 SGDLS and CDR2 YYNGEE. CDR3 length: 12 amino acids. CDR3 in DNA: TGTGCCAGCAGCCAAGGAACATATGGCTACACCTTC. It specifies CASSQGTYGYTF.

CDR3 region: CASRLFEGSTEAFF. The CDR3 region has the DNA TGTGCCAGCAGGTTGTTTGAGGGATCTACTGAAGCTTTCTTT. V usage is TRBV5-8 and J usage is TRBJ1-1; no clear D gene. Trimming left V 5 bases short and J 5 bases short, with 16 bases between. The CDR3 totals 14 residues. Germline V lookup: CDR1 SGHTS, CDR2 YDEGEE.

The CDR3 DNA follows: TGCAGCGTTGATTACTTAGGGACTAGCGGGAAGAGCACAGATACGCAGTATTTT. This translates into CSVDYLGTSGKSTDTQYF. V and J are TRBV29-1 and TRBJ2-3; 13 bases are shared with TRBD2. The germline V gene has CDR1 SQVTM and CDR2 ANQGSEA. V lost 3 bases, J lost 0 bases, and 9 bases stayed unmatched. There are 18 residues in the CDR3.

The V gene is TRBV19, the J gene TRBJ1-1; D is possibly TRBD1 (5 bases). Germline CDR1 and CDR2: LNHDA and SQIVND (reference sequence). V was clipped by 5 bases and J by 0 bases, with 7 bases between them. The CDR3 contains 13 residues. Written as DNA, the CDR3 is TGTGCCAGTAGTCCAGGGTTGAACACTGAAGCTTTCTTT. It is translated as CASSPGLNTEAFF. Full variable domain (rest looked up from reference TRBV19 and TRBJ1-1): DGGITQSPKYLFRKEGQNVTLSCEQNLNHDAMYWYRQDPGQGLRLIYYSQIVNDFQKGDIAEGYSVSREKKESFPLTVTSAQKNPTAFYLCASSPGLNTEAFFGQGTRLTVV.

The V gene is TRBV19, the J gene TRBJ1-2, with D possibly matching TRBD1 (5 bases). Germline V CDR1 and CDR2: LNHDA, SQIVND (reference sequence). CDR3 length: 14 amino acids. V was pared by 4 bases and J by 4 bases, with 13 bases between. The CDR3 nucleotides read TGTGCCAGTAGTACCGCCGGGGGGGGCTATGGCTACACCTTC. Protein product: CASSTAGGGYGYTF.

The genes are TRBV28 and TRBJ2-7, with a weak D call TRBD1 (7 bases). Trimming removed 7 bases from V and 2 bases from J, with 18 bases in between. Looked up from germline, CDR1 is MDHEN and CDR2 is SYDVKM. The CDR3 spans 15 residues. CDR3 nucleotide sequence: TGTGCCAGCACCCGCCCCAGGGGGGTAACCTACGAGCAGTACTTC. This encodes CASTRPRGVTYEQYF. The full variable domain, in which reference TRBV28 and TRBJ2-7 provide the parts outside the CDR3, is DVKVTQSSRYLVKRTGEKVFLECVQDMDHENMFWYRQDPGLGLRLIYFSYDVKMKEKGDIPEGYSVSREKKERFSLILESASTNQTSMYLCASTRPRGVTYEQYFGPGTRLTVT.

To note about this clone: The identical CDR3 is also encoded by other nucleotide sequences in the sample. The chain joins TRBV7-2 to TRBJ2-3; D remains ambiguous. The CDR3 consists of 14 residues. Trimming removed 0 bases from V and 0 bases from J, with 4 bases in between. Germline values: CDR1 SGHTA, CDR2 FQGNSA. As DNA, the CDR3 is TGTGCCAGCAGCTTAGCGGGTAGCACAGATACGCAGTATTTT. This encodes CASSLAGSTDTQYF.

The rearrangement uses TRBV2 and TRBJ2-1; D perhaps matches TRBD2 (5 bases). V lost 3 bases to trimming and J lost 1 base, with 10 bases between them. CDR1 SNHLY and CDR2 FYNNEI come from the germline V gene. The CDR3 is 15 amino acids. The CDR3 region has the DNA TGTGCCAGCAGTGACCAGAAGCGGTCCTACAATGAGCAGTTCTTC. Amino acid sequence: CASSDQKRSYNEQFF.

The chain is built from TRBV28 and TRBJ1-2, with D unresolved. CDR1 and CDR2 from the germline V gene are MDHEN and SYDVKM. Trimming cost V 3 bases and J 1 base, with 12 bases left between them. The CDR3 runs 15 residues. CDR3: CASSLLGSVNYGYTF. CDR3 sequence (DNA): TGTGCCAGCAGTTTGTTAGGTTCGGTTAACTATGGCTACACCTTC.

The rearrangement joins TRBV18 to TRBJ2-7; TRBD1 aligns across 9 bases. Germline trimming cut 0 bases from V and 2 bases from J; bases unmatched to any gene: 8. The length of the CDR3 is 17 residues. Germline-derived CDR1 and CDR2 are KGHSH and LQKENI. CDR3 in amino acids: CASSPPRGQGTTYEQYF. CDR3 bases: TGTGCCAGCTCACCACCGCGAGGACAGGGGACTACCTACGAGCAGTACTTC.

Only one count was recorded for this clone. The chain combines TRBV5-6 with TRBJ1-2; tentatively, D is TRBD1 (5 bases). CDR3 length: 12 residues. CDR1 and CDR2 (germline): SGHDT, YYEEEE. Trimming stripped 5 bases from V and 4 bases from J, with 9 bases between. CDR3 sequence reads: CASRRGTYGYTF. The CDR3 coding sequence is TGTGCCAGCAGACGGGGGACCTATGGCTACACCTTC.